This is a list of T cell receptor beta chains from one sample in a study of post-analysis software for immune sequencing data. TCRdb called the PCR reads again in MiXCR, with one record for every CDR3 protein. The table includes 250,000 to 300,000 distinct CDR3 sequences, 35% to 40% detected once. Sequencing was carried out using blood. All receptors come from a girl aged 10 to 17 with multiple sclerosis. Each CDR3 is given with its conserved first and last residue. Each record gives: CDR3 DNA, CDR3 protein, clone size, J gene, V gene, D gene. The D gene is left open where the match is weak. Some rows have no size entry. The others give once, few or many, or a class for an expanded clone.

TGTGCCAGCAGCCTCAACAGGGGGGGAAATGAAAAACTGTTTTTT,CASSLNRGGNEKLFF,many,TRBJ1-4,TRBV7-9,TRBD1
TGCAGTGCTAGGGACCAGGGAGATAGCACTGAAGCTTTCTTT,CSARDQGDSTEAFF,few,TRBJ1-1,TRBV20-1,.
TGTGCCAGCAGCCCAGGGGACAAGAACACTGAAGCTTTCTTT,CASSPGDKNTEAFF,.,TRBJ1-1,TRBV7-9,.
TGTGCCAGCGGCGGGAGCCCTACAATGAAGCAGTTCTTC,CASGGSPTMKQFF,.,TRBJ2-1,TRBV6-5,TRBD2
TGCGCCAGCAGCTTAAGCTTACATGAAAAACTGTTTTTT,CASSLSLHEKLFF,many,TRBJ1-4,TRBV5-1,.
TGTGCCAGCAGCTTCGACTACGAGCAGTACTTC,CASSFDYEQYF,few,TRBJ2-7,TRBV7-2,.
TGTGCCTGGAGTGTACTTCCCACCCGGGACTATGGCTACACCTTC,CAWSVLPTRDYGYTF,few,TRBJ1-2,TRBV30,.
TGCGCCAGCAGCCAAAAAGGGAGGACGGGGAGCTCCTACAATGAGCAGTTCTTC,CASSQKGRTGSSYNEQFF,many,TRBJ2-1,TRBV4-1,.
TGCGCCAGCAGCCAAGAGCTAGCTAGCGGGAGGGCGGTTGAGCAGTTCTTC,CASSQELASGRAVEQFF,many,TRBJ2-1,TRBV4-1,TRBD2
TGCGCCAGCAGCCACGTGCCGGGACAGGGGGACCTGAACACTGAAGCTTTCTTT,CASSHVPGQGDLNTEAFF,many,TRBJ1-1,TRBV4-1,TRBD1
TGCAGTGCTAGAACAGGGGACGGGATCGGGGAGCTGTTTTTT,CSARTGDGIGELFF,.,TRBJ2-2,TRBV20-1,TRBD1
TGCGCCAGCAGTGTGGGGGGTCTAGGCAATGAGCAGTTCTTC,CASSVGGLGNEQFF,.,TRBJ2-1,TRBV10-2,.
TGCAGCGTTAATCACAGGGTGAACACTGAAGCTTTCTTT,CSVNHRVNTEAFF,.,TRBJ1-1,TRBV29-1,.
TGTGCCAGCAGCCAGAACCTTATAGGCGGGGGGGCCTCCTACAATGAGCAGTTCTTC,CASSQNLIGGGASYNEQFF,many,TRBJ2-1,TRBV3-1,TRBD2
TGTGCCAGCAGCTTAGAATCTAATAGCAATCAGCCCCAGCATTTT,CASSLESNSNQPQHF,many,TRBJ1-5,TRBV7-2,.
TGTGCCTGGAGTCGGGGAGTGCACGAAAAACTGTTTTTT,CAWSRGVHEKLFF,few,TRBJ1-4,TRBV30,.
TGCGCCAGCAGCCAAGATCCAGTGGGAGGGGACTATGGCTACACCTTC,CASSQDPVGGDYGYTF,.,TRBJ1-2,TRBV4-3,.
TGTGCCAGCAGCCCCCGGAGGACAGACAACACCGGGGAGCTGTTTTTT,CASSPRRTDNTGELFF,.,TRBJ2-2,TRBV7-8,.
TGTGCCAGCAGCCGAGGATCAAGGGTTGGCAATGAGCAGTTCTTC,CASSRGSRVGNEQFF,.,TRBJ2-1,TRBV7-2,.
TGTGCCAGCAGCAGGTCGGACAGGGATGGTCTCTACGAGCAGTACTTC,CASSRSDRDGLYEQYF,.,TRBJ2-7,TRBV5-4,TRBD1
TGTGCCAGCAGTTTACTCCTTCCTTACGAGCAGTACTTC,CASSLLLPYEQYF,.,TRBJ2-7,TRBV12-3/TRBV12-4,.
TGTGCCAGCAGTTTTGGGCCCCGGGCGGGGGGCTACACCTTC,CASSFGPRAGGYTF,.,TRBJ1-2,TRBV12-3/TRBV12-4,.
TGCGCCAGCAGCTCCGAGGCCGTGAACTATGGCTACACCTTC,CASSSEAVNYGYTF,many,TRBJ1-2,TRBV5-1,.
TGTGCCAGCAGCCAAGAATGGGGCACTGAAGTTTTCTTT,CASSQEWGTEVFF,.,TRBJ1-1,TRBV3-1,.
TGCAGCGTTGACCCTAGCGGGGGGCCAGATACGCAGTATTTT,CSVDPSGGPDTQYF,.,TRBJ2-3,TRBV29-1,TRBD2
TGTGCCAGCAGTTACTCCGGGGGTGGCGGGGAGCTGTTTTTT,CASSYSGGGGELFF,.,TRBJ2-2,TRBV6-5,.
TGTGCCAGCAGCTATGGGACGGCTGAAAAACTGTTTTTT,CASSYGTAEKLFF,many,TRBJ1-4,TRBV12-3/TRBV12-4,.
TGTGCCAGCAGCTTAGGGGCTAGCGGGAAGAGGGGCAATGAGCAGTTCTTC,CASSLGASGKRGNEQFF,few,TRBJ2-1,TRBV11-2,TRBD2
TGCAGTGCTACTATCCGACTAGCGGGAGTTAGCAATGAGCAGTTCTTC,CSATIRLAGVSNEQFF,many,TRBJ2-1,TRBV20-1,TRBD2
TGCAGTGCTAGAGGCGGGGGGACCGGGGAGCTGTTTTTT,CSARGGGTGELFF,.,TRBJ2-2,TRBV20-1,TRBD2
TGTGCCAGCAGCTTCCCTATGTACCAAGAGACCCAGTACTTC,CASSFPMYQETQYF,many,TRBJ2-5,TRBV5-6,.
TGTGCCAGCACTCCCTCGGAGGGGGGCTACGAGCAGTACTTC,CASTPSEGGYEQYF,.,TRBJ2-7,TRBV6-6,.
TGTGCCAGCCGTAGGCGTACGGGGAACAATGAGCAGTTCTTC,CASRRRTGNNEQFF,.,TRBJ2-1,TRBV7-9,.
TGTGCCAGCAGCCCAACCGACTCACCGAATGAAAAACTGTTTTTT,CASSPTDSPNEKLFF,many,TRBJ1-4,TRBV4-2,.
TGCAGTGCCCCCGGGACAGGCCTTTTCAAAAACATTCAGTACTTC,CSAPGTGLFKNIQYF,many,TRBJ2-4,TRBV20-1,TRBD1
TGTGCCAGCAGTTTACAGGGTGATGAGCAGTTCTTC,CASSLQGDEQFF,.,TRBJ2-1,TRBV12-3/TRBV12-4,.
TGTGCCAGCTCACCGCTGACACTGAGCTCCTACAATGAGCAGTTCTTC,CASSPLTLSSYNEQFF,many,TRBJ2-1,TRBV18,.
TGTGCTAGTGGTTCCCGGGTGGATGGCTACACCTTC,CASGSRVDGYTF,few,TRBJ1-2,TRBV12-5,.
TGTGCCAGCAGTAATCAGCCCCAGCATTTT,CASSNQPQHF,many,TRBJ1-5,TRBV28,.
TGCAGCGTTGAAATCGTAGGGGGGAGCACAGATACGCAGTATTTT,CSVEIVGGSTDTQYF,many,TRBJ2-3,TRBV29-1,.
TGCGCCAGCAGCTTGGACAGGGGGCTAGAAGGCTACACCTTC,CASSLDRGLEGYTF,many,TRBJ1-2,TRBV5-1,TRBD1